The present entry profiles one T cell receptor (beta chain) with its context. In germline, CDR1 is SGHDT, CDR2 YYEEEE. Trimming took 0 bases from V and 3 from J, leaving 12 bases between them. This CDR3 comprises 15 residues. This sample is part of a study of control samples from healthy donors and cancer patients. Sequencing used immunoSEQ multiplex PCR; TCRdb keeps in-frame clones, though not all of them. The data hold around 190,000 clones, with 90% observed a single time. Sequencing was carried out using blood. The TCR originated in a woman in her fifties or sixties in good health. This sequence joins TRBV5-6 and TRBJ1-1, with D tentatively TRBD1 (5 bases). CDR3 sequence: CASSLGGFSHTEAFF. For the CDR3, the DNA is TGTGCCAGCAGCTTGGGGGGGTTCAGTCACACTGAAGCTTTCTTT. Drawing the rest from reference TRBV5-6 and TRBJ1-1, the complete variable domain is DAGVTQSPTHLIKTRGQQVTLRCSPKSGHDTVSWYQQALGQGPQFIFQYYEEEERQRGNFPDRFSGHQFPNYSSELNVNALLLGDSALYLCASSLGGFSHTEAFFGQGTRLTVV.